The T cell receptor beta chain described here comes from a study of vaccination and CD4 T cells after COVID-19. Study-level points and caveats: The study found median SARS-CoV-2-reactive clonotypes rising from roughly 22 to 38, not significantly.

Comments on this clonotype: The antigen is not known.

Scientists ran DNA taken from cultured CD4+ T cells through the Oncomine TCR Beta short-read assay for sequencing. One entry per CDR3 protein results from TCRdb running MiXCR on the PCR reads. The sample holds some 8,100 distinct CDR3 sequences; roughly 45% are singletons and the top ten take around 13%. As for treatment: approximately nine-day PBMC culture with coronavirus spike peptide pools or control peptides (ViraFEST assay). These CD4+ T cells came from an unexposed donor, sampled before the COVID-19 pandemic (2011-2018). J lost 5 bases, V lost 6 bases, and 3 bases had no gene match. The CDR3 extends over 13 amino acids.

This TCR came from a human donor in good health. The sequenced sample consisted of CD4+ T cells from blood, cultured in vitro. This chain connects TRBV12-3 or TRBV12-4 to TRBJ2-5; 10 bases map to TRBD2. Here the CDR3 DNA reads TGTGCCAGCAGCCCGGGACTAGCGGAGACCCAGTACTTC. Translating gives CASSPGLAETQYF.